This T cell receptor beta chain comes out of a study of blood T cell repertoires in COVID-19. Participants, 18 to 89 years old, spanned under 25 US areas. In the authors' workflow: Nucleated cell number was recorded as an estimate derived from reference gene primer amplification. The repertoire was sequenced with immunoSEQ multiplex PCR; TCRdb's copy has only in-frame clones and lacks some. The V and J calls and the clone size are those of that table, but D and trimming were determined from the DNA. This table holds 150,000 to 200,000 clones, roughly four fifths found once. This CDR3 contains 15 residues. The V end lost 3 bases, the J end lost 5 bases, and 14 bases lay between the germline ends. Germline V gene sequence: CDR1 LNHDA, CDR2 SQIVND (reference sequence).

The TCR sequence derives from a man aged 35 to 55 who had recovered from COVID-19. The specimen sequenced was PBMCs or T cells enriched from blood (not recorded which). The chain couples TRBV19 to TRBJ1-5, with a possible D match to TRBD1 (6 bases). The CDR3 sequence: CASSIWGAGDQPQHF. For the CDR3, the DNA is TGTGCCAGTAGTATTTGGGGGGCGGGGGATCAGCCCCAGCATTTT.